The subject of this entry is one TCR beta chain. The data originate from a study of blood T cell repertoires in COVID-19. TCRdb's copy holds only in-frame clones and misses some; the assay was immunoSEQ multiplex PCR. The data contain about 91,000 clones, 80% to 90% of them seen just once; the ten biggest clones take up 7% to 8.5%. V was shortened by 4 bases and J by 3 bases, with 19 bases between the two germline ends. CDR3 length: 17 amino acids. Germline CDR1 is KGHDR and CDR2 is SFDVKD. Source material: peripheral blood. The rearrangement joins TRBV24-1 to TRBJ2-3; tentative D call: TRBD2 (6 bases). The sequence was collected from a woman in her seventies with acute or convalescent COVID-19. The CDR3 reads CATSELRDSFGTDTQYF. CDR3 nucleotide sequence: TGTGCCACCAGTGAACTCAGGGACTCCTTTGGGACAGATACGCAGTATTTT.